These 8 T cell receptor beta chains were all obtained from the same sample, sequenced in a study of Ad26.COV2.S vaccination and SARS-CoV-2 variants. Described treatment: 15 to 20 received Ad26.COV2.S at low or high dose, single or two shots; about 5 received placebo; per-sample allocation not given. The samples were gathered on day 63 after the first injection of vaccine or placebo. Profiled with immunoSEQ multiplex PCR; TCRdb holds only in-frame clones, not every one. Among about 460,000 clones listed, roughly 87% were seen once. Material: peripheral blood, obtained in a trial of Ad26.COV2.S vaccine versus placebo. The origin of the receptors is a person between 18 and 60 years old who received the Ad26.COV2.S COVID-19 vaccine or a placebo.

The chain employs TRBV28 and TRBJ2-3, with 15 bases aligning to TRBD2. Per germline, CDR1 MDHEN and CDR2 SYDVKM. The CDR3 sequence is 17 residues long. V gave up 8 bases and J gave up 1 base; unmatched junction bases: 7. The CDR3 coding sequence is TGTGCCAGCGGGGGGACTAGCGGGAGGAGGGGCACAGATACGCAGTATTTT. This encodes CASGGTSGRRGTDTQYF.

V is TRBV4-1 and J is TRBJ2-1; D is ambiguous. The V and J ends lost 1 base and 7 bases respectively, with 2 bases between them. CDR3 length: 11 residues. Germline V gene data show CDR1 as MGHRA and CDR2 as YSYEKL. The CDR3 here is CASSQANEQFF. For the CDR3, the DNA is TGCGCCAGCAGCCAAGCAAATGAGCAGTTCTTC.

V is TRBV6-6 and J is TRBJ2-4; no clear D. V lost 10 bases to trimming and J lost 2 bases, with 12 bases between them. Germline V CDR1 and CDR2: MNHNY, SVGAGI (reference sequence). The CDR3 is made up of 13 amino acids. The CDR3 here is CATTGTTKNIQYF. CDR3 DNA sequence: TGTGCCACCACGGGTACGACCAAAAACATTCAGTACTTC.

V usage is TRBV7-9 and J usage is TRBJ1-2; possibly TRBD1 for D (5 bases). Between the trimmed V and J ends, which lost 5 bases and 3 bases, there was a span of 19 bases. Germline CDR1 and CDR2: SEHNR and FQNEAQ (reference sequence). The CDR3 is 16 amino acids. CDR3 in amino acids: CASSEEGQGPYYGYTF. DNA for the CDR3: TGTGCCAGCAGCGAAGAGGGGCAGGGTCCTTACTATGGCTACACCTTC.

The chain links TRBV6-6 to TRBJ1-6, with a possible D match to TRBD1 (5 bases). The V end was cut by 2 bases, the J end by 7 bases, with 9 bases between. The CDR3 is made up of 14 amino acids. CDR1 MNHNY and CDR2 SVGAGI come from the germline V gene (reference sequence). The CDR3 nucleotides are TGTGCCAGCAGTTACGGGCAGGGCAATTCACCCCTCCACTTT. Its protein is CASSYGQGNSPLHF.

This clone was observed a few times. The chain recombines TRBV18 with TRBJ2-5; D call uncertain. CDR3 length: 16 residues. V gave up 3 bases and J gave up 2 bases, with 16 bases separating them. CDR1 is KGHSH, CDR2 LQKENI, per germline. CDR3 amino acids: CASSPYQAGDQETQYF. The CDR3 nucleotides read TGTGCCAGCTCACCGTACCAGGCAGGAGATCAAGAGACCCAGTACTTC.

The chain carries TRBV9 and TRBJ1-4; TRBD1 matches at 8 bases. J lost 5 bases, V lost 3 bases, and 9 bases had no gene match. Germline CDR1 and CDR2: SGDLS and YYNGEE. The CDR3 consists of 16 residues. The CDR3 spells CASSAHQGALNEKLFF. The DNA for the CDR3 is TGTGCCAGCAGCGCACATCAGGGGGCCCTGAATGAAAAACTGTTTTTT. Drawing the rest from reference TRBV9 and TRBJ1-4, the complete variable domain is DSGVTQTPKHLITATGQRVTLRCSPRSGDLSVYWYQQSLDQGLQFLIQYYNGEERAKGNILERFSAQQFPDLHSELNLSSLELGDSALYFCASSAHQGALNEKLFFGSGTQLSVL.

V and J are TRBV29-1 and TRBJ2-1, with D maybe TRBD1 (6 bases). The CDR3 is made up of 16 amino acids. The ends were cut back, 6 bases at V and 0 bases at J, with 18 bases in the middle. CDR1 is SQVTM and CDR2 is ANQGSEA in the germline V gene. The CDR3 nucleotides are TGCAGCGTGCGGACAGTCAGTCCCAGCTCCTACAATGAGCAGTTCTTC. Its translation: CSVRTVSPSSYNEQFF.